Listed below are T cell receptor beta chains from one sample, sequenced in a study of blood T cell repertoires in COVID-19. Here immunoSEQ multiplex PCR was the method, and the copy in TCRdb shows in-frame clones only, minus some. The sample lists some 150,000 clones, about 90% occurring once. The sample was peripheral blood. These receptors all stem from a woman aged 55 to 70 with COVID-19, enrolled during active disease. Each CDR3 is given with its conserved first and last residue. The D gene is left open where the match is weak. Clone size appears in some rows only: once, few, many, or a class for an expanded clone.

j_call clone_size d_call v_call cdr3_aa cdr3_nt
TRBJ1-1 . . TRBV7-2 CASSPGVGVWDTEAFF TGTGCCAGCAGCCCAGGGGTGGGGGTTTGGGACACTGAAGCTTTCTTT
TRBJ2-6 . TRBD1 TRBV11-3 CASSLRDSSGANVLIF TGTGCCAGCAGCCTTCGGGACAGCTCTGGGGCCAACGTCCTGATTTTC
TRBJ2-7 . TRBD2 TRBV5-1 CASSLVAGATYEQYF TGCGCCAGCAGCTTGGTAGCGGGGGCAACCTACGAGCAGTACTTC
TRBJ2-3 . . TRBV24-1 CASRLTGTDTQYF TGTGCCTCTAGACTGACAGGCACAGATACGCAGTATTTT
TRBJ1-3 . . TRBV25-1 CASSDERRSSGNTIYF TGTGCCAGCAGTGACGAGCGGCGATCCTCTGGAAACACCATATATTTT
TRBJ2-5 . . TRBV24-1 CATSDPRDFQETQYF TGTGCCACCAGTGACCCGAGGGACTTTCAAGAGACCCAGTACTTC
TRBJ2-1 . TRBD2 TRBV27 CASSLGLAGAGEQFF TGTGCCAGCAGTTTAGGACTAGCGGGAGCTGGTGAGCAGTTCTTC
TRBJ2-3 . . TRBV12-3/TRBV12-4 CASMVGLADTQYF TGTGCCAGCATGGTCGGCTTAGCCGATACGCAGTATTTT
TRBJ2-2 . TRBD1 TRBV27 CASMAWDSMGANTGELFF TGTGCCAGCATGGCCTGGGACAGCATGGGCGCGAACACCGGGGAGCTGTTTTTT
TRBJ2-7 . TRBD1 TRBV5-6 CASSYQDRGNEQYF TGTGCCAGCAGCTACCAGGACAGGGGGAACGAGCAGTACTTC
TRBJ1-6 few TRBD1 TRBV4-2 CASSQDQLMGTGVRSPLHF TGTGCCAGCAGCCAAGATCAGCTTATGGGGACAGGGGTAAGGTCACCCCTCCACTTT
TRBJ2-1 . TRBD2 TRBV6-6 CASSYWGAGVHNEQFF TGTGCCAGCAGTTACTGGGGAGCGGGAGTGCACAATGAGCAGTTCTTC
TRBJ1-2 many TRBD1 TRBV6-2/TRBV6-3 CASSYPPGGWGYTF TGTGCCAGCAGTTACCCACCAGGGGGCTGGGGCTACACCTTC
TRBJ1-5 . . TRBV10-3 CAISENRVSNQPQHF TGTGCCATCAGTGAGAACAGGGTCAGCAATCAGCCCCAGCATTTT
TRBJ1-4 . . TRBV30 CAWGLTTNEKLFF TGTGCCTGGGGACTTACAACTAATGAAAAACTGTTTTTT
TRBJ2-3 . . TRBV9 CASSVGAPGGDTQYF TGTGCCAGCAGCGTAGGAGCGCCCGGGGGAGATACGCAGTATTTT
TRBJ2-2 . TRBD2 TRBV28 CASSFGGTGELFF TGTGCCAGCAGTTTCGGGGGGACCGGGGAGCTGTTTTTT
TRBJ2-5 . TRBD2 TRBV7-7 CASSLAGLGETQYF TGTGCTAGCAGCTTAGCGGGACTAGGGGAGACCCAGTACTTC
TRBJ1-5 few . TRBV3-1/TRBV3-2 CASSQAGNQPQHF TGTGCCAGCAGCCAAGCCGGCAATCAGCCCCAGCATTTT
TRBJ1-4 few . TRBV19 CASKGGYSEKLFF TGTGCCAGTAAGGGAGGATATTCTGAAAAACTGTTTTTT
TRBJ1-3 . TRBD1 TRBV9 CASSARTGYSGNTIYF TGTGCCAGCAGCGCGAGGACAGGCTACTCTGGAAACACCATATATTTT
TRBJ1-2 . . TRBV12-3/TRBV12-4 CASSLGGNYGYTF TGTGCCAGCAGTTTAGGAGGAAACTATGGCTACACCTTC
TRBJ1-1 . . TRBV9 CASSPHRRGGMNTEAFF TGTGCCAGCAGCCCACACCGACGAGGGGGTATGAACACTGAAGCTTTCTTT
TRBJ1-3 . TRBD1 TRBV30 CAWSVGGNSGNTIYF TGTGCCTGGAGTGTAGGGGGCAACTCTGGAAACACCATATATTTT
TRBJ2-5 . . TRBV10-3 CAIRGAGETQYF TGTGCCATCCGTGGAGCGGGAGAGACCCAGTACTTC
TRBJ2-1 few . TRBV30 CAWSKSGQFF TGTGCCTGGAGTAAAAGCGGGCAGTTCTTC
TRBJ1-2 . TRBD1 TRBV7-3 CASSPMNSGTAYGYTF TGTGCCAGCAGCCCTATGAACTCAGGGACAGCTTATGGCTACACCTTC